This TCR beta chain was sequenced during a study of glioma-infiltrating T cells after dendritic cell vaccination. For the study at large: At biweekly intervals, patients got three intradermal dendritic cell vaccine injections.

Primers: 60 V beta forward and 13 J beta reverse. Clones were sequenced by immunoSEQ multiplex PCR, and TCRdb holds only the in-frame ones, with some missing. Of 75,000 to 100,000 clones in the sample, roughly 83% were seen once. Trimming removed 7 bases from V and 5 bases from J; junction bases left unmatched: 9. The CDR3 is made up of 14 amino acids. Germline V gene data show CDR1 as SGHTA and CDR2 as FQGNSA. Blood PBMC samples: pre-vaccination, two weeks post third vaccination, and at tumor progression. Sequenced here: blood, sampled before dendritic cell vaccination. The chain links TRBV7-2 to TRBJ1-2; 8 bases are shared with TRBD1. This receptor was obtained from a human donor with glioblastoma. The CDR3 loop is CASTGLGQVYGYTF. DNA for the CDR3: TGTGCCAGCACCGGATTGGGACAGGTATATGGCTACACCTTC.